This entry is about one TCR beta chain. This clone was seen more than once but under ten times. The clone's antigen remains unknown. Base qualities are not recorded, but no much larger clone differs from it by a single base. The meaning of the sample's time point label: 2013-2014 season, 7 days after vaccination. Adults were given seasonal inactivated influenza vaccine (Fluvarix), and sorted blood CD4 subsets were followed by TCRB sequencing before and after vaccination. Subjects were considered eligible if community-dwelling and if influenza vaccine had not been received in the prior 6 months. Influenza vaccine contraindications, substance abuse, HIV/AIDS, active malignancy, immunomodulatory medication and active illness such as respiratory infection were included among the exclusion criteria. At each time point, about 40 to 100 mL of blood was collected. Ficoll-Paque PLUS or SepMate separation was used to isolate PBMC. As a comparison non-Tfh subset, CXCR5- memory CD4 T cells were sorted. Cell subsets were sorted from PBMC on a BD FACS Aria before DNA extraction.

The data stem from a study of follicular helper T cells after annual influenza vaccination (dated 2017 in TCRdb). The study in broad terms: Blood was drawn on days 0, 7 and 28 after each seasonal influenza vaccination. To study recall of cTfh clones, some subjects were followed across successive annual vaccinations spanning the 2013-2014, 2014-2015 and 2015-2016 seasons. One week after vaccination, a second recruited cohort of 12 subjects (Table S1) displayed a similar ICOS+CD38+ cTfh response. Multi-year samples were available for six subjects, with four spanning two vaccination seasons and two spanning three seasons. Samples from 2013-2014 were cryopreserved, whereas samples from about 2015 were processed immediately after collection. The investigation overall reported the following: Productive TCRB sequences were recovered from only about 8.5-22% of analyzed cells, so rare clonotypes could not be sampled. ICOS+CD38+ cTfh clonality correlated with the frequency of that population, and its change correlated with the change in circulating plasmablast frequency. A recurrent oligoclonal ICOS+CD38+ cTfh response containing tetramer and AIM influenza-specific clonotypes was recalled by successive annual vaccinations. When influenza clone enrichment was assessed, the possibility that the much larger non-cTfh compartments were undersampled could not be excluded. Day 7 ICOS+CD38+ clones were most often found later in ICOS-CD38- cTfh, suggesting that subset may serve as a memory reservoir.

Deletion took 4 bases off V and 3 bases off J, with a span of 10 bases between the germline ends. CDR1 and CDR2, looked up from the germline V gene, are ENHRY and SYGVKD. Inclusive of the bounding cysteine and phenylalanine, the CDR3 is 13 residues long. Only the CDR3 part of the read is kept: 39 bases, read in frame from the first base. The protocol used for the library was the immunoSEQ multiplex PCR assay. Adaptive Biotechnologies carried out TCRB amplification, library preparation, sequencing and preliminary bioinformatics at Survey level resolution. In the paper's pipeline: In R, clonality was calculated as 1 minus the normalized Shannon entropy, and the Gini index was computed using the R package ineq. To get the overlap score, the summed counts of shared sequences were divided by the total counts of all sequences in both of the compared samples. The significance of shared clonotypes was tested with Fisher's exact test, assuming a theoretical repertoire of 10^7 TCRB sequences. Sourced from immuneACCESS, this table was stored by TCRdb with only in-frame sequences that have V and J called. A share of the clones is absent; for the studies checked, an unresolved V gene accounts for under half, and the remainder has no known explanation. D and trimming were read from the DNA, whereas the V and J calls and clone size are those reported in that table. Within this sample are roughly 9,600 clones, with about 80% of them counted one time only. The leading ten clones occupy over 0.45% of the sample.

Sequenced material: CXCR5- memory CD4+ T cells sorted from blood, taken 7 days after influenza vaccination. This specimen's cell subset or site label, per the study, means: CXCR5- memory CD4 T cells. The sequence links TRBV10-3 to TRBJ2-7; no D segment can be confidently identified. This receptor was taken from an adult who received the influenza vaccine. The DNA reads TGTGCCATCAGTGTAGAACAGAACTACGAGCAGTACTTC. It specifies CAISVEQNYEQYF.